This TCR beta chain was recorded in a study of control samples from healthy donors and cancer patients. This CDR3 contains 15 residues. Germline V gene lookup returns CDR1 SEHNR and CDR2 FQNEAQ (reference sequence). V gave up 5 bases and J gave up 4 bases; unmatched junction bases: 11. Some clones are missing from TCRdb's copy, which holds only in-frame ones; the method was immunoSEQ multiplex PCR. This table holds over 100,000 clones, around nine tenths found once. The sequence came from a man aged 35-49 years in good health. The V call is TRBV7-9, the J call TRBJ2-7; 7 bases are shared with TRBD1. The source material was blood. The DNA for the CDR3 is TGTGCCAGCAGCCAAGTTCAAGGGGGCTCGTACGAGCAGTACTTC. Translated, it gives CASSQVQGGSYEQYF.